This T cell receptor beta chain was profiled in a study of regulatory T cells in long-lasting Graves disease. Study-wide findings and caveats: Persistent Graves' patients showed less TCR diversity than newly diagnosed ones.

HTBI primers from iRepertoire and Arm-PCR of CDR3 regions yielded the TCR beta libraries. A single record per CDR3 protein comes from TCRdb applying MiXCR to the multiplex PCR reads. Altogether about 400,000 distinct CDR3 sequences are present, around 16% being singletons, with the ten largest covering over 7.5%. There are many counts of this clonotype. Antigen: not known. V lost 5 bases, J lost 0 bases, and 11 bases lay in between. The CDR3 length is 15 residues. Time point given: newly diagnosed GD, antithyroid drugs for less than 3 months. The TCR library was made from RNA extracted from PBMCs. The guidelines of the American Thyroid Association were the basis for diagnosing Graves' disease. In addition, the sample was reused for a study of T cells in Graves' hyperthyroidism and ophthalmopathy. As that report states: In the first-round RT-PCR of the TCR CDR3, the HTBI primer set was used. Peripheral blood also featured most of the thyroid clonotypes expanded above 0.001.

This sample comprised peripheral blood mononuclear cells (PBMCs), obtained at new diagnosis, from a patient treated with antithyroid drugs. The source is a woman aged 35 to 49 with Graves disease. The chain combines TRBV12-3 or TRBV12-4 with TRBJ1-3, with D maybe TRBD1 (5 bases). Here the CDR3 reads CASSVTGDSGNTIYF. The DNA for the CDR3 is TGTGCCAGCAGTGTAACAGGCGACTCTGGAAACACCATATATTTT.